These T cell receptor beta chains were read from a single sample in a study of shared clonotypes between healthy human individuals. The method was immunoSEQ multiplex PCR; TCRdb's version includes in-frame clones alone and lacks a portion of them. This table has under 2,000,000 clones, roughly 95% appearing once. Source material: naive CD8+ T cells sorted from blood. All receptors derive from a man aged 18 to 30 in good health. CDR3s include the opening cysteine and the closing phenylalanine or tryptophan. The D gene is left open where the match is weak. Part of the rows lack a size; the others show once, few, many or a class for expanded clones.

>-|TRBV6-6|-|TRBJ1-1
TGTGCCACCAACATGGAGGGGAACACTGAAGCTTTCTTT
CATNMEGNTEAFF
>-|TRBV10-3|-|TRBJ1-1
TGTGCCATCAGTGAGTCGGTCGGGGGGCCCACTGAAGCTTTCTTT
CAISESVGGPTEAFF
>-|TRBV7-9|-|TRBJ1-1
TGTGCCAGCAGCCAATCCGACAGGCGAGCTTTCTTT
CASSQSDRRAFF
>-|TRBV12-1|-|TRBJ2-3
TGTGCCAGCAGCAATGCAAGCACAGATACGCAGTATTTT
CASSNASTDTQYF
>-|TRBV6-1|-|TRBJ1-2
TGTGCCAGCAGCGAAGGGACCTCTCAGGGCTATGGCTACACCTTC
CASSEGTSQGYGYTF
>-|TRBV6-5|-|TRBJ2-7
TGTGCCAGCAGTTACTCGGCACAGGGATACGAGCAGTACTTC
CASSYSAQGYEQYF
>-|TRBV4-2|-|TRBJ2-2
TGTGCCAGCAGTACCACAGGGACCGGGGAGCTGTTTTTT
CASSTTGTGELFF
>-|TRBV30|-|TRBJ2-3
TGTGCCTCCACAAAATTCTGGGGCAACGGGCCCGCAGATACGCAGTATTTT
CASTKFWGNGPADTQYF
>-|TRBV12-5|-|TRBJ2-7
TGTGCTAGTGATCGAATGGAAAGCTCCTACGAGCAGTACTTC
CASDRMESSYEQYF
>-|TRBV29-1|-|TRBJ1-3
TGCAGCGTTGTTGGTGGCAGGGAAGTCTCTGGAAACACCATATATTTT
CSVVGGREVSGNTIYF
>-|TRBV7-9|TRBD2|TRBJ2-3
TGTGCCAGCAGCTGGGGACTAGATTCGGATACGCAGTATTTT
CASSWGLDSDTQYF
>-|TRBV30|TRBD1|TRBJ1-1
TGTGCCTTCGATCACAGGGGGCAGGTCGACACTGAAGCTTTCTTT
CAFDHRGQVDTEAFF
>-|TRBV5-4|TRBD1|TRBJ2-1
TGTGCCAGCAGCCCCGCGAGGGGGCAGGCAATCTATGAGCAGTTCTTC
CASSPARGQAIYEQFF
>-|TRBV6-5|TRBD1|TRBJ2-1
TGTGCCAGCAGTTCCGACAAACAGGGGTACAATGAGCAGTTCTTC
CASSSDKQGYNEQFF
>few|TRBV11-2|-|TRBJ1-2
TGTGCCAGCAGCTTAGAGGGGGCGGGCTATGGCTACACCTTC
CASSLEGAGYGYTF
>few|TRBV6-5|-|TRBJ2-7
TGTGCCAGCAGTTACTCAGGAGCATACGAGCAGTACTTC
CASSYSGAYEQYF
>once|TRBV7-9|TRBD1|TRBJ1-1
TGTGCCAGCAGCCTACCGGGACAGGGAATCACCACTGAAGCTTTCTTT
CASSLPGQGITTEAFF
>-|TRBV29-1|-|TRBJ2-7
TGCAGCGTTGATGGCGGCCGAACCTCCTACGAGCAGTACTTC
CSVDGGRTSYEQYF
>-|TRBV4-3|TRBD2|TRBJ2-1
TGCGCCAGCAGCCAAGAAGGAATAGCGGGAGCATCCTACAATGAGCAGTTCTTC
CASSQEGIAGASYNEQFF
>once|TRBV28|TRBD1|TRBJ2-1
TGTGCCAGCGCCCCAGCCGGGACAGAGTACAATGAGCAGTTCTTC
CASAPAGTEYNEQFF
>-|TRBV27|-|TRBJ2-3
TGTGCCAGCAGTTTATTAAGCGGCGCAGATACGCAGTATTTT
CASSLLSGADTQYF
>-|TRBV5-1|TRBD1|TRBJ1-4
TGCGCCAGCAGCTACAATAGACAGGGTCGGGGGGATGAAAAACTGTTTTTT
CASSYNRQGRGDEKLFF
>-|TRBV4-1|-|TRBJ1-5
TGCGCCAGCAGCCTAGGGGCGGGTCAGCCCCAGCATTTT
CASSLGAGQPQHF